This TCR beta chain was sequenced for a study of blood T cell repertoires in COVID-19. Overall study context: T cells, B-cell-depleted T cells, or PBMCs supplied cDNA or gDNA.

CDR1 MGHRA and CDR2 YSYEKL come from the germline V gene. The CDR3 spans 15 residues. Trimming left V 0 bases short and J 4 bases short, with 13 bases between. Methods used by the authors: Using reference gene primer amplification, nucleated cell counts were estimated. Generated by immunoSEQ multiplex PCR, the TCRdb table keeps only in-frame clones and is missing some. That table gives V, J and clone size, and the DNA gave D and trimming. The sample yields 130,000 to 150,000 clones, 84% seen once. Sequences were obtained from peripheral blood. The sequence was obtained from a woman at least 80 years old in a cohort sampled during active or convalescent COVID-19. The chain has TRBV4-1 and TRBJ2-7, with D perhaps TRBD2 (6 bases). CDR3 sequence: CASSQDWPGRYEQYV. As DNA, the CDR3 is TGCGCCAGCAGCCAAGATTGGCCAGGGAGGTACGAGCAGTACGTC.